This TCR beta chain was captured in a study of Graves' ophthalmopathy and Graves' hyperthyroidism. Points from the study as a whole: A 13-signature model separated ophthalmopathy from stable hyperthyroidism, reaching approximately 88% sensitivity and 81.08% specificity cross-validated.

Amplified material comprised TCR beta CDR3 regions derived from RNA transcripts. First-round RT-PCR relied on HTBI primers, and a second-round multiplex PCR came next. TCRdb re-derived calls from the multiplex PCR reads in MiXCR, one entry per CDR3 protein. The repertoire holds roughly 1.1 million distinct CDR3 sequences, with approximately 35% as singletons. Uncontrolled infections, pregnancy, lactation or other autoimmune diseases led to patient exclusion. Worth noting for this clonotype: As yet, its antigen is unknown.

The CDR3 contains 14 residues. Trimming took off 4 bases at V and 0 bases at J, with 9 bases between the two ends. Germline assignment: CDR1 SGDLS and CDR2 YYNGEE. The sequence was obtained from an adult man with Graves' hyperthyroidism. Material: peripheral blood or thyroid tissue (not recorded which). This rearrangement joins TRBV9 to TRBJ2-3; D is undetermined. The CDR3 loop reads CASSSSTSTDTQYF. The CDR3 bases are TGTGCCAGCAGCAGTAGCACCAGCACAGATACGCAGTATTTT.